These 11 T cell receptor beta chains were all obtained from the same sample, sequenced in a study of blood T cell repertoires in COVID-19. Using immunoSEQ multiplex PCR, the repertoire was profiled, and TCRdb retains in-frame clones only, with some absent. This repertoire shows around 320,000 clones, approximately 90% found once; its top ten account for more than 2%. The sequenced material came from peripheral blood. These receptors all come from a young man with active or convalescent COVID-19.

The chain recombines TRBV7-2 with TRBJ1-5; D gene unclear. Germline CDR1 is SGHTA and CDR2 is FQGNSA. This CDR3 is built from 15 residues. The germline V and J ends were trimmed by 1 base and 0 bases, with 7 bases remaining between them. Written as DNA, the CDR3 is TGTGCCAGCAGCTTAGGTCGGGTTAGCAATCAGCCCCAGCATTTT. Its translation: CASSLGRVSNQPQHF.

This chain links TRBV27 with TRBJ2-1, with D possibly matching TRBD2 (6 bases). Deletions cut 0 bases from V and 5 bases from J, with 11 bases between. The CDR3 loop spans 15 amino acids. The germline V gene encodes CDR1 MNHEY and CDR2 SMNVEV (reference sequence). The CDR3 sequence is CASSLSRGNNNEQFF. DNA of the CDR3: TGTGCCAGCAGTTTATCGCGCGGGAACAACAATGAGCAGTTCTTC.

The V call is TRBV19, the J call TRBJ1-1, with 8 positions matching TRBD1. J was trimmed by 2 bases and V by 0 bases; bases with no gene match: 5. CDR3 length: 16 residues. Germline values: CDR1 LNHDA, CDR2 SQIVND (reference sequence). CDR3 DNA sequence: TGTGCCAGTAGTATAGAAGGGACAGGAGACAACACTGAAGCTTTCTTT. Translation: CASSIEGTGDNTEAFF.

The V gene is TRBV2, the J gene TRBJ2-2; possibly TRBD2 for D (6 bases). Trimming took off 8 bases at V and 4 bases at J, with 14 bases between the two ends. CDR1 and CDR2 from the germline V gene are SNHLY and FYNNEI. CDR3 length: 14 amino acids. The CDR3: CASWRDLVTGELFF. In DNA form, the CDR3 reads TGTGCCAGCTGGCGGGACTTAGTCACCGGGGAGCTGTTTTTT.

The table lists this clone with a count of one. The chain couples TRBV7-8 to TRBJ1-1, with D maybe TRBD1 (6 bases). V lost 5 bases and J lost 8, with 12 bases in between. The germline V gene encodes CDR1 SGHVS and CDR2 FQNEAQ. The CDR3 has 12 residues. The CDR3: CASSRLGAEAFF. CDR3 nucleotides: TGTGCCAGCAGCCGGTTGGGGGCGGAAGCTTTCTTT.

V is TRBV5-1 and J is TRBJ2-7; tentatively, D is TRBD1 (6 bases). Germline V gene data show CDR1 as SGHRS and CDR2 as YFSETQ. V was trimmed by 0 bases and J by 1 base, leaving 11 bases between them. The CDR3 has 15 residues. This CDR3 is CASSLATGSSYEQYF. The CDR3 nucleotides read TGCGCCAGCAGCTTGGCTACAGGGTCGTCCTACGAGCAGTACTTC.

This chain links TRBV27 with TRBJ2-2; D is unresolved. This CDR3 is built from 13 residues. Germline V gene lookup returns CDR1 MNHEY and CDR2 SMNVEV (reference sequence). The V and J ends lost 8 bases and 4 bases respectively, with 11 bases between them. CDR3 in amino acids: CASRGLATGELFF. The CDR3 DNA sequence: TGTGCCAGCCGAGGTCTCGCCACCGGGGAGCTGTTTTTT.

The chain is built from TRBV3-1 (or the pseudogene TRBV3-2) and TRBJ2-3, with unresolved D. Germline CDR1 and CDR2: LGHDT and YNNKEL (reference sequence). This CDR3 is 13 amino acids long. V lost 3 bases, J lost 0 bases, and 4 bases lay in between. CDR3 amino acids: CASSHISTDTQYF. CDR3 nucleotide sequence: TGTGCCAGCAGCCATATTAGCACAGATACGCAGTATTTT.

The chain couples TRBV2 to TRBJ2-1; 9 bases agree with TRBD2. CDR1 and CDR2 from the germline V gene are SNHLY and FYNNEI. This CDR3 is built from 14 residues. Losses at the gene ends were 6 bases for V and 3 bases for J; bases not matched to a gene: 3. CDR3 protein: CASRGTSSYNEQFF. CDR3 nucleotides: TGTGCCAGCAGGGGGACTAGCAGCTACAATGAGCAGTTCTTC. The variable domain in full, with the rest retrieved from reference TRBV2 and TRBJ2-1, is EPEVTQTPSHQVTQMGQEVILRCVPISNHLYFYWYRQILGQKVEFLVSFYNNEISEKSEIFDDQFSVERPDGSNFTLKIRSTKLEDSAMYFCASRGTSSYNEQFFGPGTRLTVL.

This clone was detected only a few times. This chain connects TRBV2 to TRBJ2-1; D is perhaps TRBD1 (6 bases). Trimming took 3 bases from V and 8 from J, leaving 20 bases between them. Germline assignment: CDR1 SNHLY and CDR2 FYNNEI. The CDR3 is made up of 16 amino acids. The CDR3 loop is CASSEGAGVLGDEQFF. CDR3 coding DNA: TGTGCCAGCAGTGAGGGGGCAGGGGTCCTTGGCGATGAGCAGTTCTTC.

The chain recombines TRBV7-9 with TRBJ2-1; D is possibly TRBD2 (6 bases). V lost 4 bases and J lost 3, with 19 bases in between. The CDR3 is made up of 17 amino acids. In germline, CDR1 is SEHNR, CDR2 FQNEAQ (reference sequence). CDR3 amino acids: CASSSGRGLAFYNEQFF. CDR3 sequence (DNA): TGTGCCAGCAGCTCAGGGCGGGGTTTAGCCTTCTACAATGAGCAGTTCTTC.